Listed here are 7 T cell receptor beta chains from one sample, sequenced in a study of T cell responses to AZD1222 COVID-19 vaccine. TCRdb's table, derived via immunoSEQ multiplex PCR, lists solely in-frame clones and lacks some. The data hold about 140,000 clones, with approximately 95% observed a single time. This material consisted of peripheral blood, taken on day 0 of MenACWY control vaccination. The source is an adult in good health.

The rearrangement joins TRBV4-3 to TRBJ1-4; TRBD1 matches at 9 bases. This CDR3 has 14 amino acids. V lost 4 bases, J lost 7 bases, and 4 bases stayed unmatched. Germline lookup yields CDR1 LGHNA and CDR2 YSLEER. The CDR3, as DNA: TGCGCCAGCAGCCTCGGGACAGGGTTTGAAAAACTGTTTTTT. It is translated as CASSLGTGFEKLFF.

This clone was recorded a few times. The CDR3 protein is CASSYSRNTEAFF. As DNA, the CDR3 is TGTGCCAGCAGTTACTCGCGGAACACTGAAGCTTTCTTT. The rearrangement links TRBV6-5 to TRBJ1-1; D not certain. The CDR3 length is 13 residues. V gave up 0 bases and J gave up 1 base, with 3 bases separating them. From germline, CDR1 is MNHEY and CDR2 SVGAGI.

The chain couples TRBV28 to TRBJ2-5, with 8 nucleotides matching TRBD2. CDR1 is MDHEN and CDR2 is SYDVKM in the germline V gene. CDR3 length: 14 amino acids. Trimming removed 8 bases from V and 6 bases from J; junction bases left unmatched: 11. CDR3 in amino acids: CASSLLAAWKTQYF. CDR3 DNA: TGTGCCAGCTCCCTACTAGCGGCGTGGAAGACCCAGTACTTC.

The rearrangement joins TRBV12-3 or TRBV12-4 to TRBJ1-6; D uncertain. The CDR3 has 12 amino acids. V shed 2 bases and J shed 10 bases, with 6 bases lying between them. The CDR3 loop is CASSLSRSPLHF. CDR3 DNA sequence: TGTGCCAGCAGTTTATCACGGTCACCCCTCCACTTT.

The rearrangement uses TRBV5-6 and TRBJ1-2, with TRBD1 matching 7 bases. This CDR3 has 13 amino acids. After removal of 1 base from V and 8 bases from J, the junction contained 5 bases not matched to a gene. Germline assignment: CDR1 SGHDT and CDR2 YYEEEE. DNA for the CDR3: TGTGCCAGCAGCTTGACAGGGGCGGGAGGCTACACCTTC. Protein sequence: CASSLTGAGGYTF.

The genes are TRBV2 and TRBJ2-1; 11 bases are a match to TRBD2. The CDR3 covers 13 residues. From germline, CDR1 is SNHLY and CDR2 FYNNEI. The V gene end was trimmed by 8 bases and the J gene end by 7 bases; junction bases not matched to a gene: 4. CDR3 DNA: TGTGCCAGCGACCGGACTAGCGGGAATGAGCAGTTCTTC. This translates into CASDRTSGNEQFF.

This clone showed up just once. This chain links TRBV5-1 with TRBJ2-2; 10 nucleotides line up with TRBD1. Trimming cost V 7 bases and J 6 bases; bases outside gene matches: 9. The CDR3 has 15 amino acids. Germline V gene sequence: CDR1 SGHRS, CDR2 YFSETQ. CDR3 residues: CASASGQGPAGELFF. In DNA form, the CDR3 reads TGCGCCAGCGCCTCGGGACAGGGGCCAGCCGGGGAGCTGTTTTTT.